Below are 31 T cell receptor beta chains sequenced from a single sample in a study of T cell repertoires in cytomegalovirus infection. From the reads, TCRdb called clonotypes with MiXCR, one entry per CDR3 protein. The sample contains more than 400,000 distinct CDR3 sequences, 26% of which appear only once. Sequencing was done on a sample of PBMCs. Source of these receptors: a human donor in good health (CMV status not recorded). Some clones in this sample may be carry-over from other donors' samples.

The J gene is TRBJ1-1, the V gene TRBV5-1, with D hard to call. V lost 4 bases to trimming and J lost 1 base, with 23 bases between them. The CDR3 is made up of 18 amino acids. In germline, CDR1 is SGHRS, CDR2 YFSETQ. The DNA of the CDR3 is TGCGCCAGCAGCCCCTACAATGGGCAGAACTTCCCGAACACTGAAGCTTTCTTT. Translating it yields CASSPYNGQNFPNTEAFF.

The rearrangement joins TRBV19 to TRBJ2-1, with TRBD2 matching over 7 bases. J lost 5 bases, V lost 3 bases, and 7 bases had no gene match. Germline V gene lookup returns CDR1 LNHDA and CDR2 SQIVND (reference sequence). CDR3 size: 15 residues. CDR3 bases: TGTGCCAGTAGTATTCTAGCGGAGGCCCACAATGAGCAGTTCTTC. This codes for CASSILAEAHNEQFF.

This clonotype was recorded once. This chain links TRBV20-1 with TRBJ2-5; D perhaps matches TRBD2 (5 bases). The CDR3 contains 13 residues. Per germline, CDR1 DFQATT and CDR2 SNEGSKA (reference sequence). Trimming pared 3 bases from V and 2 bases from J, leaving 10 bases between. CDR3 nucleotide sequence: TGCAGTGCTAGTAGTCAGCGGCAAGAGACCCAGTACTTC. As protein: CSASSQRQETQYF.

Many counts were recorded for this clonotype. This chain links TRBV7-2 with TRBJ1-2, with unresolved D. The CDR3 is made up of 13 amino acids. With 0 bases removed from V and 7 bases from J, the gap between germline ends came to 9 bases. Germline V gene data show CDR1 as SGHTA and CDR2 as FQGNSA. CDR3 residues: CASSLAGLGGYTF. The CDR3 DNA sequence: TGTGCCAGCAGCTTAGCAGGGTTGGGTGGCTACACCTTC. The entire variable domain, with the rest obtained from reference TRBV7-2 and TRBJ1-2, is as follows: GAGVSQSPSNKVTEKGKDVELRCDPISGHTALYWYRQSLGQGLEFLIYFQGNSAPDKSGLPSDRFSAERTGGSVSTLTIQRTQQEDSAVYLCASSLAGLGGYTFGSGTRLTVV.

The rearrangement links TRBV12-3 or TRBV12-4 to TRBJ1-5; no definite D call. Deletions cut 6 bases from V and 1 base from J, with 10 bases between. The CDR3 runs 14 residues. DNA for the CDR3: TGTGCCAGCAGCATCGACAACAGCAATCAGCCCCAGCATTTT. This codes for CASSIDNSNQPQHF.

This clonotype was observed a handful of times. The V gene is TRBV12-3 or TRBV12-4, the J gene TRBJ1-2, with D unresolved. V was pared by 2 bases and J by 7 bases, with 11 bases between. The CDR3 spans 13 residues. CDR3 DNA: TGTGCCAGCAGTTTAATCTGGGTGGTTGGCTACACCTTC. Protein sequence: CASSLIWVVGYTF.

V and J are TRBV19 and TRBJ2-1, with a tentative D call TRBD1 (6 bases). There are 14 residues in the CDR3. Germline V lookup: CDR1 LNHDA, CDR2 SQIVND (reference sequence). V shed 7 bases and J shed 4 bases, with 14 bases lying between them. The CDR3 loop reads CASTPDSGYNEQFF. In DNA form, the CDR3 reads TGTGCCAGTACCCCGGACAGCGGTTACAATGAGCAGTTCTTC.

Only a few counts were recorded for this clonotype. J is TRBJ2-3 and V is TRBV7-9, with D tentatively TRBD1 (5 bases). CDR1 is SEHNR and CDR2 is FQNEAQ in the germline V gene (reference sequence). Trimming shortened V by 5 bases and J by 4 bases, and 19 bases separated the two germline ends. This CDR3 is 16 amino acids long. Written as DNA, the CDR3 is TGTGCCAGCAGCGTTTTGACAGATCGGGCGGCAGATACGCAGTATTTT. Protein sequence: CASSVLTDRAADTQYF.

This clonotype was found a few times. The CDR3 DNA sequence: TGTGCCAGCAGTTACCAGACACCGTACAATGAGCAGTTCTTC. It specifies CASSYQTPYNEQFF. The chain uses TRBV6-2 or TRBV6-3 and TRBJ2-1; unclear D gene. This CDR3 spans 14 amino acids. V was clipped by 2 bases and J by 4 bases, with 9 bases between them. The germline CDR1 and CDR2 sequences are MNHEY and SVGEGT.

Ten or more counts support this clonotype. CDR3 amino acids: CASSLRAQRERPGELFF. Written as DNA, the CDR3 is TGTGCCAGCAGCTTACGAGCGCAGCGGGAGAGGCCCGGGGAGCTGTTTTTT. V and J are TRBV7-8 and TRBJ2-2; TRBD2 aligns across 8 bases. Germline CDR1 is SGHVS and CDR2 is FQNEAQ. The CDR3 spans 17 residues. The J segment lost 6 bases and the V segment lost 2 bases, leaving 11 bases of the junction unmatched.

This clonotype was recorded a few times. The chain joins TRBV24-1 to TRBJ2-2; a weak D match, TRBD1 (5 bases). Between the trimmed V and J ends, which lost 0 bases and 6 bases, there was a span of 7 bases. Germline V gene sequence: CDR1 KGHDR, CDR2 SFDVKD. The CDR3 is made up of 14 amino acids. The CDR3 DNA reads as TGTGCCACCAGTGATTTGGCAGGGTCCGGGGAGCTGTTTTTT. This codes for CATSDLAGSGELFF.

The chain has TRBV19 and TRBJ2-5; no clear D gene. The V gene's germline CDR1 is LNHDA and CDR2 SQIVND (reference sequence). This CDR3 has 14 amino acids. Trimming removed 6 bases at V and 2 bases at J, with 13 bases between. The CDR3 reads CASRRSVVQETQYF. CDR3 nucleotide sequence: TGTGCCAGTAGAAGATCGGTGGTACAAGAGACCCAGTACTTC.

V is TRBV18 and J is TRBJ1-5, with D possibly TRBD1 on 5 matching bases. Per the germline V gene, CDR1 is KGHSH and CDR2 is LQKENI. The CDR3 has 15 amino acids. V lost 8 bases to trimming and J lost 1 base, with 15 bases between them. The CDR3 nucleotides read TGTGCCAGCACCACCCGGCAGGGAAGCAATCAGCCCCAGCATTTT. This translates into CASTTRQGSNQPQHF. The full variable domain, in which reference TRBV18 and TRBJ1-5 provide the parts outside the CDR3, is NAGVMQNPRHLVRRRGQEARLRCSPMKGHSHVYWYRQLPEEGLKFMVYLQKENIIDESGMPKERFSAEFPKEGPSILRIQQVVRGDSAAYFCASTTRQGSNQPQHFGDGTRLSIL.

This clonotype was counted only a few times. The rearrangement uses TRBV4-2 and TRBJ2-7, with 12 nucleotides matching TRBD2. Germline assignment: CDR1 LGHNA and CDR2 YNFKEQ. The CDR3 has 18 residues. The V and J ends lost 0 bases and 4 bases, in that order; junction bases with no gene match: 10. This CDR3 is CASSQDGPRTSGIYEQYF. The CDR3 DNA is TGTGCCAGCAGCCAAGATGGGCCTCGGACTAGCGGGATATACGAGCAGTACTTC.

This chain joins TRBV2 and TRBJ2-2, with 7 bases identical to TRBD2. Per the germline V gene, CDR1 is SNHLY and CDR2 is FYNNEI. V dropped 7 bases and J dropped 7; count of bases not matched to a gene: 12. This CDR3 contains 15 residues. For the CDR3, the DNA is TGTGCCAGCAACTTATACGGGAGGAGTGGCGGGGAGCTGTTTTTT. It yields the protein CASNLYGRSGGELFF.

This rearrangement joins TRBV15 to TRBJ2-7; possible D gene TRBD2, 6 bases. Trimming removed 1 base at V and 3 bases at J, with 19 bases between. The CDR3 has 17 amino acids. Germline CDR1 reads LNHNV; CDR2 reads YYDKDF (reference sequence). The CDR3 DNA follows: TGTGCCACCAGCAGAGTTGGGTTAGGGACTGCGATCTACGAGCAGTACTTC. Its protein is CATSRVGLGTAIYEQYF.

This chain joins TRBV28 and TRBJ2-7; D may be TRBD1 (5 bases). Germline values: CDR1 MDHEN, CDR2 SYDVKM. V lost 6 bases and J lost 4, with 13 bases in between. This CDR3 comprises 13 residues. CDR3 DNA sequence: TGTGCCAGCAGGATATTCGACAGTTACGAGCAGTACTTC. This encodes CASRIFDSYEQYF.

This clonotype turned up a few times. V is TRBV7-2 and J is TRBJ2-1; the D is unclear. The V and J ends lost 1 base and 2 bases respectively, with 6 bases between them. This CDR3 comprises 14 residues. CDR1 and CDR2 from the germline V gene are SGHTA and FQGNSA. The CDR3 nucleotides read TGTGCCAGCAGCTTAGGGGAACCCTACAATGAGCAGTTCTTC. Protein product: CASSLGEPYNEQFF.

This chain connects TRBV15 to TRBJ2-5, with 7 positions matching TRBD1. Germline lookup yields CDR1 LNHNV and CDR2 YYDKDF (reference sequence). J was trimmed by 4 bases and V by 3 bases; bases with no gene match: 11. This CDR3 region has 16 residues. The CDR3 region has the DNA TGTGCCACCAGCAGTCCTATTATACAGGGGAGAGAGACCCAGTACTTC. Translating gives CATSSPIIQGRETQYF.

There are a few counts of this clonotype. The chain uses TRBV3-1 and TRBJ2-1; 10 bases agree with TRBD1. The CDR3 has 15 residues. The germline CDR1 and CDR2 sequences are LGHDT and YNNKEL (reference sequence). The V segment lost 4 bases and the J segment 9 bases; nucleotides outside the gene matches: 9. The CDR3 protein is CASSLFLTGGLEQFF. The CDR3 DNA reads as TGTGCCAGCAGCCTTTTCCTGACAGGGGGCCTTGAGCAGTTCTTC.

The chain carries TRBV7-6 and TRBJ2-4; weak D call: TRBD2 (6 bases). V was trimmed by 5 bases and J by 0 bases, leaving 17 bases between them. Germline CDR1 reads SGHVS; CDR2 reads FNYEAQ. The CDR3 extends over 17 amino acids. DNA for the CDR3: TGTGCCAGCAGCCATGGGCCCTATAGCGGAGCCAAAAACATTCAGTACTTC. Its translation: CASSHGPYSGAKNIQYF.

V is TRBV7-2 and J is TRBJ2-7; D remains unclear. V lost 5 bases and J 3 bases, leaving 14 bases between the germline ends. This CDR3 comprises 14 residues. The V gene's germline CDR1 is SGHTA and CDR2 FQGNSA. In nucleotides, the CDR3 is TGTGCCAGCAGCCCTAATAGGGCGGTCTACGAGCAGTACTTC. Its translation is CASSPNRAVYEQYF.

This clonotype was found many times. This chain links TRBV7-2 with TRBJ2-5, with 12 positions matching TRBD2. Germline V gene sequence: CDR1 SGHTA, CDR2 FQGNSA. This CDR3 spans 17 amino acids. V was clipped by 3 bases and J by 5 bases; unmatched bases: 10. The CDR3, as DNA: TGTGCCAGCAGCTTCGGGAGACTAGCGGGAGCTGGGGAGACCCAGTACTTC. This codes for CASSFGRLAGAGETQYF.

V and J are TRBV27 and TRBJ2-3; D unclear. Trimming stripped 5 bases from V and 1 base from J, with 16 bases between. The CDR3 spans 16 residues. Germline V lookup: CDR1 MNHEY, CDR2 SMNVEV (reference sequence). The DNA for the CDR3 is TGTGCCAGCAGTCCACCTAAGGGCGGTCGCACAGATACGCAGTATTTT. This encodes CASSPPKGGRTDTQYF.

The chain uses TRBV4-1 and TRBJ2-1, with TRBD1 as a possible D gene (6 bases). CDR3 size: 13 residues. Looked up from germline, CDR1 is MGHRA and CDR2 is YSYEKL. The V end lost 0 bases, the J end lost 8 bases, and 8 bases lay between the germline ends. CDR3 in DNA: TGCGCCAGCAGCCAAGACTGGGGGCATGAGCAGTTCTTC. Encoded protein: CASSQDWGHEQFF.

The chain uses TRBV7-1 and TRBJ2-2; TRBD1 matches at 9 bases. TRBV7-1 is identified as an open reading frame with a role that is uncertain. The CDR3 has 18 amino acids. V shed 5 bases and J 3 bases; nucleotides not matched to a gene: 13. The CDR3, as DNA: TGTGCCAGCAGCGCCCACAGGGGGCGAGTCTCCGACACCGGGGAGCTGTTTTTT. Translation: CASSAHRGRVSDTGELFF.

This clonotype appeared a few times. V gene TRBV6-1 combines with J gene TRBJ2-7, with 12 bases matching TRBD2. The CDR3 extends over 14 amino acids. From germline, CDR1 is MNHNS and CDR2 SASEGT. V lost 6 bases, J lost 6 bases, and 6 bases stayed unmatched. The CDR3, as DNA: TGTGCCAGCAGCCGACTAGCGGGAGTGGGCGAGCAGTACTTC. It is translated as CASSRLAGVGEQYF.

The rearrangement links TRBV6-6 to TRBJ2-7, with D tentatively TRBD2 (5 bases). The CDR3 spans 14 residues. Trimming removed 0 bases at V and 5 bases at J, with 11 bases between. In germline, CDR1 is MNHNY, CDR2 SVGAGI (reference sequence). CDR3 loop: CASSYSRVLDEQYV. In DNA form, the CDR3 reads TGTGCCAGCAGTTACTCGAGGGTTTTGGACGAGCAGTACGTC.

This clonotype appeared a few times. The chain uses TRBV6-5 and TRBJ1-3; the match to TRBD1 covers 7 bases. V was pared by 5 bases and J by 6 bases, with 7 bases of the junction left unmatched. Germline V gives CDR1 MNHEY, CDR2 SVGAGI. CDR3 length: 14 amino acids. The CDR3, as DNA: TGTGCCAGCAGTCGGACAGGTGGGGTAAACACCATATATTTT. Its translation: CASSRTGGVNTIYF.

The rearrangement uses TRBV7-2 and TRBJ1-4; possibly TRBD1 for D (6 bases). Germline loops: CDR1 SGHTA, CDR2 FQGNSA. V was pared by 0 bases and J by 8 bases, with 13 bases between. The CDR3 runs to 15 residues. The CDR3 region is CASSLAWQGREKLFF. CDR3 nucleotide sequence: TGTGCCAGCAGCTTAGCGTGGCAGGGGCGGGAAAAACTGTTTTTT.

CDR3 bases: TGTGCCATCAGTGAAGCGGGAAACTACGAGCAGTACGTC. Translation gives CAISEAGNYEQYV. The rearrangement joins TRBV10-3 to TRBJ2-7; 7 positions agree with TRBD2. There are 13 residues in the CDR3. The germline V gene encodes CDR1 ENHRY and CDR2 SYGVKD. Unmatched junction bases numbered 2, after V lost 3 bases and J lost 3 bases.